The clone carrying this T cell receptor (beta chain) was seen at least ten times. Researchers amplified the TCR beta CDR3 regions from RNA transcripts. HTBI primers were the set used in a first-round RT-PCR of the TCR CDR3. TCRdb analysed the multiplex PCR reads with MiXCR anew, one entry per CDR3 protein. The data hold approximately 590,000 distinct CDR3 sequences, with 15% to 19% observed a single time. This entry is derived from a study of T cells in Graves' hyperthyroidism and ophthalmopathy. CDR1 is KGHSH, CDR2 LQKENI, per germline. V lost 4 bases and J 3 bases, leaving 6 bases between the germline ends. The CDR3 covers 12 residues.

This chain links TRBV18 with TRBJ1-1; D not resolved. The TCR sequence derives from a woman between 25 and 40 years old with Graves' hyperthyroidism. Sequencing was done on a sample of blood. The CDR3, as DNA: TGTGCCAGCTCACACCGTGACACTGAAGCTTTCTTT. Protein sequence: CASSHRDTEAFF.